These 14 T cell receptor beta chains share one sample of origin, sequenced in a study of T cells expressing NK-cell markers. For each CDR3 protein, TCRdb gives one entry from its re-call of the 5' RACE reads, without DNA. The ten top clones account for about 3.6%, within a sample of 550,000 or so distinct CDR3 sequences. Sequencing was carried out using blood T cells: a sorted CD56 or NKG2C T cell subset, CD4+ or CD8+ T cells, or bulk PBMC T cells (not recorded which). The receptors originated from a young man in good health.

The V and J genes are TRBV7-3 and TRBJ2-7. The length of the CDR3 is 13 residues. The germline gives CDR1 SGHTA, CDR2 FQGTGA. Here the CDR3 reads CASSFTVDYEQYF.

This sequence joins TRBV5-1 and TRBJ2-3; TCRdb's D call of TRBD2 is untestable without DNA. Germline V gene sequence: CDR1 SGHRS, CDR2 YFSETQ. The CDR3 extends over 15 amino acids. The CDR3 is CASSFFGTSPDTQYF.

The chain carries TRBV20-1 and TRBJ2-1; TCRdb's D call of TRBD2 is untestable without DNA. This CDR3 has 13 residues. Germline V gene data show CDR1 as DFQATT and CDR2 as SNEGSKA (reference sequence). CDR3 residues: CSASGLLGNEQFF.

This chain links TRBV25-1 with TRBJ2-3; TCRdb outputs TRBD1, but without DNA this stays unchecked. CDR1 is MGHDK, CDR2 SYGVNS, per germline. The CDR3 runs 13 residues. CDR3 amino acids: CASSGDSTDTQYF.

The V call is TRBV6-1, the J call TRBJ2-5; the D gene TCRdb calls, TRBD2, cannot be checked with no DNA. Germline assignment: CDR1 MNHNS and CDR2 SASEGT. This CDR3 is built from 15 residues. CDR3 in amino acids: CASRETSGPQETQYF.

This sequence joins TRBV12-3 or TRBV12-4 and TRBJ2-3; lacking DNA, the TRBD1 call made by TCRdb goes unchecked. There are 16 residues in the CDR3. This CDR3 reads CASSLGPGRHTDTQYF.

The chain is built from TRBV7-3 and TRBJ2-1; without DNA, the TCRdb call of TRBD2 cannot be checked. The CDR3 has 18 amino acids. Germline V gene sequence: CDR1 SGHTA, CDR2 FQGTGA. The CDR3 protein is CASSLKGALAGAYNEQFF.

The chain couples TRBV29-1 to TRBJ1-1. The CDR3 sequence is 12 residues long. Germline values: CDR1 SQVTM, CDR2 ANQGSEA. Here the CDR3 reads CSASGGRTEAFF.

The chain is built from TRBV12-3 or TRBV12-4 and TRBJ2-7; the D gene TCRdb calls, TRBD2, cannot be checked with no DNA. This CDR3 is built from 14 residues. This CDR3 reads CASSPGTSSSEQYF.

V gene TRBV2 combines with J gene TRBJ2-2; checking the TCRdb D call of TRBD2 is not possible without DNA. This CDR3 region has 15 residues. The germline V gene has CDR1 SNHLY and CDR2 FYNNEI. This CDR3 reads CASSEQGLGAGELFF.

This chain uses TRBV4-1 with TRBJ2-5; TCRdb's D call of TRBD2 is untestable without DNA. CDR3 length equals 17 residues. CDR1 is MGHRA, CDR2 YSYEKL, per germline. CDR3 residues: CASSQGGPLADQETQYF.

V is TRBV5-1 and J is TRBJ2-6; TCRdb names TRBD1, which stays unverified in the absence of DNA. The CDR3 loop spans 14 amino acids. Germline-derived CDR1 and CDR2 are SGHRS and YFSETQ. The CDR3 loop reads CASRPPGTVNVLTF. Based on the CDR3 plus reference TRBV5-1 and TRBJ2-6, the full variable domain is KAGVTQTPRYLIKTRGQQVTLSCSPISGHRSVSWYQQTPGQGLQFLFEYFSETQRNKGNFPGRFSGRQFSNSRSEMNVSTLELGDSALYLCASRPPGTVNVLTFGAGSRLTVL.

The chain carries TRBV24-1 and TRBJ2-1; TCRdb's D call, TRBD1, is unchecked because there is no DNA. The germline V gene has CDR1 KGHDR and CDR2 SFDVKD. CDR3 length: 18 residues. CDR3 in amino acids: CATSDWGTGTGNYNEQFF.

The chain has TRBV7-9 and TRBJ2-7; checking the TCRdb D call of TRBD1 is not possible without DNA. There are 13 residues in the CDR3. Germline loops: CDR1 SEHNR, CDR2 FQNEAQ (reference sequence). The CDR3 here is CASSRTGGGEQYF.